Here is one T cell receptor beta chain with its context. Using immunoSEQ multiplex PCR, the repertoire was profiled, and TCRdb retains in-frame clones only, with some absent. The top ten hold approximately 6.7% of the sample, which has nearly 25,000 clones, 70% to 80% seen once. Each of the patients experienced relapse following autologous stem cell transplantation, and their brentuximab vedotin exposure differed. This record belongs to a study of PD-1 blockade in classical Hodgkin lymphoma. The germline gives CDR1 SGHTA, CDR2 FQGNSA. Trimming took off 2 bases at V and 4 bases at J, with 6 bases between the two ends. This CDR3 spans 13 amino acids.

The sequence was obtained from a human donor with classical Hodgkin lymphoma. The input for sequencing was peripheral blood mononuclear cells (PBMCs), taken at baseline. The chain joins TRBV7-2 to TRBJ1-3; D not certain. The CDR3 bases are TGTGCCAGCAGCTTACGTCCGGGAAACACCATATATTTT. Translated, it gives CASSLRPGNTIYF.